This TCR beta chain was recorded in a study of control samples from healthy donors and cancer patients. Method: immunoSEQ multiplex PCR; TCRdb's copy keeps in-frame clones and lacks some. The repertoire holds under 200,000 clones, around 88% seen once, with approximately 4.9% in the top ten. V was pared by 2 bases and J by 5 bases, with 8 bases of the junction left unmatched. This CDR3 has 16 residues. Looked up from germline, CDR1 is SGHNT and CDR2 is YYREEE (reference sequence). The sequencing sample was made of blood. The J gene is TRBJ2-5, the V gene TRBV5-4; 11 bases map to TRBD1. The sequence was collected from a woman aged 25 to 39 in good health. The CDR3: CASSFGGQGAWETQYF. DNA of the CDR3: TGTGCCAGCAGCTTCGGAGGACAGGGGGCCTGGGAGACCCAGTACTTC.